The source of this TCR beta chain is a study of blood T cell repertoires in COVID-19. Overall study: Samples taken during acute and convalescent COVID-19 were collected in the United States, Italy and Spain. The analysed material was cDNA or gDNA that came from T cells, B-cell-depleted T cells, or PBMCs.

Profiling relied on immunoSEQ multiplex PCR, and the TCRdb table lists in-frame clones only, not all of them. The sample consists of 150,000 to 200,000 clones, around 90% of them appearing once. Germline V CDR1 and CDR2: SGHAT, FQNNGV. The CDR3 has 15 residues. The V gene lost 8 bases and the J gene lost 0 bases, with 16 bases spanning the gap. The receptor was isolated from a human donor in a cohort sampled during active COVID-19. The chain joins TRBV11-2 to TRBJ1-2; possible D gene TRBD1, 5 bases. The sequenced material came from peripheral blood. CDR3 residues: CASRLRQTTNYGYTF. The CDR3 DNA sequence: TGTGCCAGCCGACTCAGACAGACAACTAACTATGGCTACACCTTC.